Below, 3 T cell receptor beta chains from the same sample are listed, as sequenced in a study of blood T cell repertoires in COVID-19. Profiling relied on immunoSEQ multiplex PCR, and the TCRdb table lists in-frame clones only, not all of them. This sample yields approximately 150,000 clones, of which under 85% are seen a single time; about 1.4% belongs to the top ten. Sequenced input: peripheral blood. All receptors come from a human donor in a cohort sampled during active COVID-19.

This sequence joins TRBV7-2 and TRBJ1-5; D is uncertain. There are 12 residues in the CDR3. Deletions cut 5 bases from V and 3 bases from J, with 5 bases between. Germline CDR1 is SGHTA and CDR2 is FQGNSA. The DNA of the CDR3 is TGTGCCAGCAGCCTCCTCAATCAGCCCCAGCATTTT. Its translation: CASSLLNQPQHF.

This clone was found a few times. The rearrangement links TRBV19 to TRBJ1-5; no definite D call. There are 15 residues in the CDR3. Germline V gives CDR1 LNHDA, CDR2 SQIVND (reference sequence). V was trimmed by 5 bases and J by 1 base, leaving 12 bases between them. The CDR3, as DNA: TGTGCCAGTAGTGCAGCTCTAGGCAGCAATCAGCCCCAGCATTTT. Its protein is CASSAALGSNQPQHF.

V usage is TRBV7-6 and J usage is TRBJ2-7, with D unclear. CDR1 is SGHVS, CDR2 FNYEAQ, per germline. V lost 1 base, J lost 6 bases, and 10 bases lay in between. The CDR3 totals 13 residues. CDR3 nucleotide sequence: TGTGCCAGCAGCTTAGGAGGTGGATCCGAGCAGTACTTC. Protein sequence: CASSLGGGSEQYF. The full variable domain, in which reference TRBV7-6 and TRBJ2-7 provide the parts outside the CDR3, is GAGVSQSPRYKVTKRGQDVALRCDPISGHVSLYWYRQALGQGPEFLTYFNYEAQQDKSGLPNDRFSAERPEGSISTLTIQRTEQRDSAMYRCASSLGGGSEQYFGPGTRLTVT.